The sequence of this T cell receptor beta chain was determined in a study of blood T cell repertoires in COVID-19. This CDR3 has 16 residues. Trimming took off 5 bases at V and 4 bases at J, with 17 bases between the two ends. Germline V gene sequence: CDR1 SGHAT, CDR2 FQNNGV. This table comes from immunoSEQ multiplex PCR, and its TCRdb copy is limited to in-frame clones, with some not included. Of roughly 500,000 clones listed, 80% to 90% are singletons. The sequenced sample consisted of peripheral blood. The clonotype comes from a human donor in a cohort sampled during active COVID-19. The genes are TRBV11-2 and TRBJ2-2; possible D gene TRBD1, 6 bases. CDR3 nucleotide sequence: TGTGCCAGCAGCAGACTAACAGGGTATGCCACCGGGGAGCTGTTTTTT. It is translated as CASSRLTGYATGELFF.